This T cell receptor beta chain is from a study of blood T cell repertoires in COVID-19. Study-wide background: Samples of COVID-19 (acute and convalescent) were obtained from the United States, Italy and Spain.

Per the study methods: It was from reference gene primer amplification that nucleated cell counts were estimated. Using immunoSEQ multiplex PCR, the repertoire was profiled, and TCRdb retains in-frame clones only, with some absent. V and J calls plus clone size are reproduced from that table; the DNA served to infer D and trimming. In the table there are roughly 250,000 clones, about 88% of which are singletons. Trimming took 4 bases from V and 6 from J; bases not matched to a gene: 1. The CDR3 covers 13 residues. Participants were aged about 18 to 90 years, lived in over 20 US areas, and enrolled virtually. In assigning cohorts, the study relied on participant-reported clinical history. This clone has just one count.

The receptor was derived from a woman in her fifties or sixties who had recovered from COVID-19. The sample taken for sequencing was PBMCs or T cells enriched from blood (not recorded which). The V gene is TRBV12-3 or TRBV12-4, the J gene TRBJ2-1, with 9 bases lining up with TRBD1. DNA of the CDR3: TGTGCCAGCAGTTCGGGACAGGGCAATGAGCAGTTCTTC. As protein: CASSSGQGNEQFF.